Sequencing of this TCR beta chain was carried out in a study of cytomegalovirus exposure and HLA in healthy donors. The CDR3 consists of 15 residues. With 4 bases removed from V and 1 base from J, the gap between germline ends came to 11 bases. Germline V gene sequence: CDR1 LNHNV, CDR2 YYDKDF (reference sequence). Points on this clone: The antigen remains undetermined.

13 Jbeta primers and 60 Vbeta primers were used for the PCR. The protocol was immunoSEQ multiplex PCR, while the TCRdb copy is restricted to in-frame clones and leaves out a portion. The sample includes about 54,000 clones, roughly 84% of them seen just once. Points from the study as a whole: The sole available immune exposure information was CMV serostatus.

This rearrangement joins TRBV15 to TRBJ1-5, with TRBD1 as a possible D gene (6 bases). The sequenced sample was PBMCs. The sequence was obtained from a woman aged 18-29 years in good health and CMV-seronegative. The CDR3 spells CATSNLDRSNQPQHF. CDR3 coding DNA: TGTGCCACCAGCAACCTGGACAGAAGCAATCAGCCCCAGCATTTT.